This T cell receptor (beta chain) was documented in a study of technical replicates of blood from a handful of donors. Repertoires were generated with immunoSEQ multiplex PCR, while TCRdb's copy carries only in-frame clones and drops some. Of nearly 80,000 clones listed, roughly 93% are singletons. This CDR3 contains 13 residues. Trimming removed 4 bases from V and 8 bases from J; junction bases left unmatched: 5. Germline lookup yields CDR1 MNHEY and CDR2 SMNVEV (reference sequence). The chain combines TRBV27 with TRBJ2-1; the match to TRBD1 covers 7 bases. This sequence originates from a human donor in good health. Sequenced sample: T cells isolated from PBMCs. This CDR3 reads CASSSGGIHEQFF. The CDR3 nucleotides are TGTGCCAGCAGTTCAGGGGGTATCCATGAGCAGTTCTTC.